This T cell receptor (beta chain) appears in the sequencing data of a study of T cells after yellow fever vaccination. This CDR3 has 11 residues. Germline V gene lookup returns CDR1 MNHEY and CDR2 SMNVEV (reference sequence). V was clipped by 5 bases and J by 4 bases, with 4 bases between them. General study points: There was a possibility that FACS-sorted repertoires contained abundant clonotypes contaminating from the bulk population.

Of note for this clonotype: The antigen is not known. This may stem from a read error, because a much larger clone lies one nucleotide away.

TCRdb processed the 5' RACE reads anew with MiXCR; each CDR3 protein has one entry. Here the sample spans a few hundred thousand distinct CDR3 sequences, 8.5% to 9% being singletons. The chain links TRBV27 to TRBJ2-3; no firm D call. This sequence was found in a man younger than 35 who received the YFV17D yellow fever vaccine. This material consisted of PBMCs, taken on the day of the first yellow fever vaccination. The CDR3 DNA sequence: TGTGCCAGCAGTCCGCCAGATACGCAGTATTTT. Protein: CASSPPDTQYF.